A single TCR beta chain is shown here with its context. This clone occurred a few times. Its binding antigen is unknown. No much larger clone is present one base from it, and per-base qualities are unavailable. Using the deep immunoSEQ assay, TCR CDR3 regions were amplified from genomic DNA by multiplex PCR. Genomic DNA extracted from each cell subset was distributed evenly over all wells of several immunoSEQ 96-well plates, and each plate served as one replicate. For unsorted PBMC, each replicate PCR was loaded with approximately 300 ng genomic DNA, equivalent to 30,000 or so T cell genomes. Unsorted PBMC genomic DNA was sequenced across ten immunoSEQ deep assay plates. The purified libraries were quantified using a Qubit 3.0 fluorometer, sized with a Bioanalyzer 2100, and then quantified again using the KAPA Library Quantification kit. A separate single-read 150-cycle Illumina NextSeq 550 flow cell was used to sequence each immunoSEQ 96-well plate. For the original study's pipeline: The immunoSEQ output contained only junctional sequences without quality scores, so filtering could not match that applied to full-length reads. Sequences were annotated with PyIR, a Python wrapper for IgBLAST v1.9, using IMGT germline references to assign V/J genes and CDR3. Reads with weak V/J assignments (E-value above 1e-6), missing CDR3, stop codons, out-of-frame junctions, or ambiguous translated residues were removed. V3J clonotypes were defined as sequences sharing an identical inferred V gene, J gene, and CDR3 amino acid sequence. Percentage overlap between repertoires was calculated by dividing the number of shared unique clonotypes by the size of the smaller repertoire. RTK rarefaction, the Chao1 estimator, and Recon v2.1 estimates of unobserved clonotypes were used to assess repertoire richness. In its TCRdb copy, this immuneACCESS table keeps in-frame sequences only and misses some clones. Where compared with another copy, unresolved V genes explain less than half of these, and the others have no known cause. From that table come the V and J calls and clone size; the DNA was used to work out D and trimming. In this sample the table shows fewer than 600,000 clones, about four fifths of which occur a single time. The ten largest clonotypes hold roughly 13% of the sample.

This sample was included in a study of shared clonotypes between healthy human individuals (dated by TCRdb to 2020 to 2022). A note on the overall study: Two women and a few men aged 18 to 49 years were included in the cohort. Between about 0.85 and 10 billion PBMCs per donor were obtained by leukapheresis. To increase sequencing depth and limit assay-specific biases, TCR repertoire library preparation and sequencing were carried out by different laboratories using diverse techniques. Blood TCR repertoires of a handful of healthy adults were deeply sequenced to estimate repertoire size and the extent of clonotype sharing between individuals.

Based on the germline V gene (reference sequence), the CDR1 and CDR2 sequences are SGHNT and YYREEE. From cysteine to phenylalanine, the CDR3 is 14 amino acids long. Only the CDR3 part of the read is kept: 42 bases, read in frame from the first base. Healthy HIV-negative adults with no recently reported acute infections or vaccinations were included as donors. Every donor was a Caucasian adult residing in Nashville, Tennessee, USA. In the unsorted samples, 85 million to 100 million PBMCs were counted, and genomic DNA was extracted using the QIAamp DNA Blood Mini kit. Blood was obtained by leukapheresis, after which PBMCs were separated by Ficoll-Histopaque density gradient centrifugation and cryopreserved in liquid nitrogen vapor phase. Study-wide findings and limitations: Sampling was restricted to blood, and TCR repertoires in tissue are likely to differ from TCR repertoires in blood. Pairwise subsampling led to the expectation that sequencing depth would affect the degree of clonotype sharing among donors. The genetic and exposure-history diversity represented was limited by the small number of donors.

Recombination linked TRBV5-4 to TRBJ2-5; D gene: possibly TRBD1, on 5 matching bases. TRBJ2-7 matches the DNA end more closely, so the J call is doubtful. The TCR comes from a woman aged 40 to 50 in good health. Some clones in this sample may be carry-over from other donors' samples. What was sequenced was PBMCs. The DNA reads TGTGCCAGCAGCTTGGGGGCAGGGTTGGGCGAGCAGTACTTC. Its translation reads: CASSLGAGLGEQYF.